One T cell receptor (beta chain) is described in this entry. No antigen is known for it. The data stem from a study of cytomegalovirus exposure and HLA in healthy donors. Study-level findings and limits: Per a later analysis, HLA-associated TCR beta chains showed more clonal expansion than other, equally common TCR beta chains. Within a later analysis, the majority of CMV-associated TCR beta chains appeared HLA-restricted.

CDR1 and CDR2 (germline): LGHNA, YNFKEQ. The CDR3 runs 18 residues. V lost 0 bases and J lost 10; bases outside the gene matches: 13. Healthy people donating bone marrow made up the donors. Amplification used 60 Vbeta primers and 13 Jbeta primers. Assay: immunoSEQ multiplex PCR; the TCRdb copy retains only in-frame clones and omits some. The profile shows 100,000 to 150,000 clones, about 76% of them singletons. The sequenced sample was PBMCs. The rearrangement uses TRBV4-2 and TRBJ1-4, with 11 bases lining up with TRBD1. The sequence derives from a woman in her thirties or forties in good health and CMV-seronegative. The CDR3 region is CASSQDTGRTGGFGKLFF. The CDR3 coding sequence is TGTGCCAGCAGCCAAGACACCGGTCGGACAGGGGGCTTTGGAAAACTGTTTTTT.